This record covers a single TCR beta chain. The authors' processing: The assay estimated nucleated cells by amplifying reference gene primers. Assay: immunoSEQ multiplex PCR; the TCRdb copy retains only in-frame clones and omits some. V, J and clone size were drawn from that table, and D and trimming were deduced from the DNA. The data contain fewer than 130,000 clones, around 83% of them singletons. This sample is part of a study of blood T cell repertoires in COVID-19. About the research overall: Acute and convalescent COVID-19 specimens originated in the United States, Italy and Spain. Sources were T cells, B-cell-depleted T cells, or PBMCs; the material itself was cDNA or gDNA.

Per germline, CDR1 MNHEY and CDR2 SVGEGT. The CDR3 has 14 residues. Trimming removed 6 bases from V and 2 bases from J; junction bases left unmatched: 5. The rearrangement joins TRBV6-2 or TRBV6-3 to TRBJ2-3; 7 bases fit TRBD1. This clonotype was sampled from a human donor in a cohort sampled during active COVID-19. Sequenced sample: peripheral blood. The CDR3 here is CASSTTGFTDTQYF. The CDR3 DNA sequence: TGTGCCAGCAGCACGACAGGGTTCACAGATACGCAGTATTTT.